This T cell receptor (beta chain) was captured in a study of OX40 agonist ivuxolimab in advanced cancers. A note on the overall study: Ivuxolimab was a fully human IgG2 agonistic monoclonal antibody targeting the costimulatory receptor OX40 (CD134). Intravenous ivuxolimab was administered to patients every 2 weeks at six dose levels: 0.01, 0.1, 0.3, 1.5, 3 and 10 mg/kg. Of the approximately 50 dose-escalation patients, hepatocellular carcinoma was present in approximately 20, melanoma in roughly 15, renal cell carcinoma in 9 and head and neck cancer in 9. In the dose-escalation cohort, more than 75% of patients were male, and the mean age was around 60 years, with a range of about 20 to 90. Patients were allowed to have had prior anti-PD-1, anti-PD-L1 or anti-CTLA-4 therapy, and 40% of the dose-escalation patients had been treated with checkpoint inhibitors. Partial responses were achieved by three dose-escalation patients, of whom one had hepatocellular carcinoma and two had cutaneous melanoma. Peripheral TCRbeta sequencing aimed to test whether ivuxolimab altered TCR sequence diversity and caused clonal T-cell expansion. The paper describes the monotherapy dose-escalation part (N ≈ 52 patients) of the phase I trial of ivuxolimab. Broad study findings and their caveats: In partial responders in the 0.1-3.0 mg/kg groups, normalized peripheral clonal expansion was found to be among the lowest, especially among CD8+ T cells. After ivuxolimab, expanded clones were on average more numerous among CD8+ T cells than among CD4+ T cells. Which antigens the clonally expanded peripheral T cells were specific for was not determined. At doses of 0.1 to 3.0 mg/kg, clonal expansion of both CD4+ and CD8+ T cells in blood was seen between baseline and week 6. Low levels of normalized T-cell clonal expansion were also shown by some nonresponding patients.

The trial excluded patients who had a history of autoimmune disease or were on systemic immunosuppression. In every dose cohort, peripheral blood was drawn for TCR sequencing at baseline, cycle 4 day 1, and cycle 7 day 1. The samples were drawn from a first-in-human, open-label, multicenter phase I dose-escalation trial of ivuxolimab. Adults with locally advanced or metastatic melanoma, renal cell, hepatocellular, or head and neck squamous cell carcinoma were enrolled in the trial. CD4+ and CD8+ T cells were sorted separately from peripheral blood before TCR sequencing. Details on this clone: Its antigen target is currently unknown. One base away there is no much larger clone; base qualities are not given.

For sequencing of the TCRbeta CDR3 region, genomic DNA was extracted from the sorted cells. TCRbeta CDR3 regions were sequenced using the immunoSEQ Assay. TCRdb took this table from immuneACCESS and kept in-frame rearrangements with V and J called. Such tables lack part of the clones; where checked against another copy, unresolved V genes explain under half of the gap, and the rest is unexplained. The sample table contains approximately 50,000 clones; only one count was recorded for over 70% of them. The top ten constitute 3.9% of the sample. Looking up the germline V gene yields CDR1 LGHNA and CDR2 YNFKEQ. Inclusive of the bounding cysteine and phenylalanine, the CDR3 is 15 residues long. Only the CDR3 portion is preserved as DNA: 45 bases, with reading frame beginning at the first base. V is trimmed back by 1 base and J by 4 bases, and the junction contains 5 bases that no gene match accounts for.

The chain uses TRBV4-2 and TRBJ2-5, and 8 junctional nucleotides match TRBD2. Sequencing was performed on CD4+ or CD8+ T cells sorted from blood, taken in a trial of the OX40 agonist ivuxolimab. The receptor was isolated from an adult with an advanced solid tumor such as melanoma, head and neck, liver or kidney cancer. The CDR3: CASSQVTGTRETQYF. The DNA reads as follows: TGTGCCAGCAGCCAAGTCACCGGGACTAGAGAGACCCAGTACTTC.